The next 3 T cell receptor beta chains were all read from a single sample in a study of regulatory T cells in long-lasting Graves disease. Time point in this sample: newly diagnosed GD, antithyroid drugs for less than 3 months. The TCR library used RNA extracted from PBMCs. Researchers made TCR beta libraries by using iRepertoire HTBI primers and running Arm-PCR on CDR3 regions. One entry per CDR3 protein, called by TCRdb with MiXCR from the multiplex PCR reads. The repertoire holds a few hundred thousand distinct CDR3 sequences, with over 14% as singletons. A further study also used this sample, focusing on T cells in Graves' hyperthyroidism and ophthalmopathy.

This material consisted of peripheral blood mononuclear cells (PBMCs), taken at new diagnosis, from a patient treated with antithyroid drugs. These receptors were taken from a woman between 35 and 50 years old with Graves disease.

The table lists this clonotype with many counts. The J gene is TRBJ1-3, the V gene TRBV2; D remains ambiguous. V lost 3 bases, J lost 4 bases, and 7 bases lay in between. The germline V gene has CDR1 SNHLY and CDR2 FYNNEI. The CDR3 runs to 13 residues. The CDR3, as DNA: TGTGCCAGCAGTGATTTGGAAGGAAACACCATATATTTT. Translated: CASSDLEGNTIYF.

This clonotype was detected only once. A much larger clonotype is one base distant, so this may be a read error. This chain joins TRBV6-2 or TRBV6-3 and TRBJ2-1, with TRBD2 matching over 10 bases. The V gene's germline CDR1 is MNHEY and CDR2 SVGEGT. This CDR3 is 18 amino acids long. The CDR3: CASKRGTSGVPSYNDQFF. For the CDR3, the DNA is TGTGCCAGCAAACGAGGAACTAGCGGGGTCCCATCCTACAATGATCAGTTCTTC.

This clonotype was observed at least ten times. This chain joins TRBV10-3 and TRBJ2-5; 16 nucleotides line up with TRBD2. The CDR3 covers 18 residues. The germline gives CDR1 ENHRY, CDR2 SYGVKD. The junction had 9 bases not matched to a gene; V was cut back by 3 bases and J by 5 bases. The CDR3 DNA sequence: TGTGCCATCAGTGACCCAGGGACTAGCGGGAGGGCTCTGGAGACCCAGTACTTC. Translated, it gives CAISDPGTSGRALETQYF.